The text below deals with one T cell receptor beta chain. This clonotype was observed at least ten times. It has no known antigen specificity. The record has no base qualities; no much larger clone is one base away. The sample was run on an Illumina NovaSeq 6000. TCRalpha and TCRbeta cDNA libraries were built by 5'RACE with constant-segment primers, adding sample barcodes and unique molecular identifiers. RNA was extracted from every sample with Trizol reagent. Library amplification was performed in two PCR steps, and a second sample barcode and Illumina TruSeq adapters were introduced in the second step. Libraries were sequenced on an Illumina NovaSeq with 2 x 150 bp paired-end reads. The original pipeline was this. Reads were demultiplexed and collapsed into UMI-guided consensus sequences with migec v1.2.7. Using mixcr v2.1.11, the UMI consensuses were aligned to TRA and TRB V and J templates and assembled into clonotypes. A clonotype was counted as expanded or contracted only if both edgeR and NoisET called the change significant, with noise models trained on biological replicates. For edgeR calls, the thresholds were a false discovery rate-adjusted p below 0.01 and a log2 fold-change of 1. As an exploratory analysis of dynamics, max-normalized trajectories of the 1000 most abundant clonotypes were examined with PCA combined with hierarchical clustering. Separately sequenced CD4+ and CD8+ repertoires were used to assign the CD4 or CD8 phenotype of responding clones. TCRdb reanalyzed the raw reads on its own, using fastp at Q25 for trimming and MiXCR for clone calling, and kept in-frame beta chains. Every distinct CDR3 protein forms one entry, paired with its most common genes and DNA. What appears here as the V and J calls and clone size reflects TCRdb's work, not the paper's. This sample comprises about 350,000 distinct CDR3 sequences, 20% of them detected only once. The ten top clones hold roughly a fifth of the sample.

The entry originates in a study of T-cell memory formation after mild COVID-19 (dated by TCRdb to the early 2020s). Regarding the research as a whole: TCR sequence clusters from the two donors were found to be largely donor specific. The cohort comprised two young, previously healthy adult volunteers, one female and one male. In two donors, T-cell clones that expanded and contracted after mild COVID-19 were tracked by sequencing TCRalpha and TCRbeta repertoires over time. Overall study results and their limits: Only a couple of mild cases were covered in the study, and larger cohorts including severe cases with pre-infection samples were considered necessary. Some responding clones were detected in pre-infection memory, which suggested that pre-existing cross-reactive memory T cells had joined the SARS-CoV-2 response. The second-wave clones that peaked on day 37 were not confirmed to be SARS-CoV-2 specific. Contracting CD4+ clones turned up mainly in the CM and EM memory subsets, whereas EMRA was where CD8+ clones were enriched. Clones that contracted from day 15 to 85 showed balanced CD4/CD8 phenotypes, whereas a second wave of clones that expanded from day 15 to 37 leaned towards CD4+.

Ficoll-Paque density gradient centrifugation was the method used to isolate PBMCs. The germline V gene encodes CDR1 MNHEY and CDR2 SVGEGT. Ends trimmed: V by 2 bases, J by 4 bases; bases unmatched to a gene: 11. From the cysteine through the phenylalanine, the CDR3 covers 17 amino acids. The entry retains the CDR3 DNA only, 51 bases that are in frame from base 1. The receptor comes from a man between 18 and 29 years old who had mild COVID-19 (a few samples of this study predate the infection). The sample titles of this study are shuffled in the database, so cell type and time point are left out; the donor was told from shared clones. The rearranged chain carries TRBV6-2 or TRBV6-3 and TRBJ2-5, with 9 bases matching TRBD2. Sequenced material: PBMCs or a T cell subset sorted from them (not recorded which). DNA sequence: TGTGCCAGCAGTTACGACGGTAGCGGGGGTTGGGCAGAGACCCAGTACTTC. This encodes CASSYDGSGGWAETQYF.